This is a list of T cell receptor beta chains from one sample in a study of T cell repertoires in cytomegalovirus infection. Their antigen targets remain unknown. TCRdb re-called the reads with MiXCR, one entry per CDR3 protein. The sample lists approximately 990,000 distinct CDR3 sequences, around 31% occurring once. The source material was cultured CD8+ T cells from PBMCs, sampled from culture after CMV antigen stimulation. These receptors originate from a human donor in good health (CMV status not recorded). Some clones in this sample may be carry-over from other donors' samples. CDR3s include the opening cysteine and the closing phenylalanine or tryptophan. Fields, in order: CDR3 protein, CDR3 DNA, D gene, V gene, J gene, clone size. The D gene is left open where the match is weak. Rows may omit the clone size; those that give it use once, few, many or a size class.

CDR3aa: CASSQDRGPLALNTEAFF
CDR3nt: TGTGCCAGCAGCCAAGATAGGGGGCCCCTCGCTTTGAACACTGAAGCTTTCTTT
d_gene: TRBD1
v_gene: TRBV14
j_gene: TRBJ1-1
abundance: few

CDR3aa: CASSLQGASNEQFF
CDR3nt: TGTGCCAGCAGTTTACAGGGGGCAAGTAATGAGCAGTTCTTC
d_gene: TRBD1
v_gene: TRBV12-3/TRBV12-4
j_gene: TRBJ2-1
abundance: -

CDR3aa: CASSFGRANEQFF
CDR3nt: TGTGCCAGCAGTTTCGGCCGAGCGAATGAGCAGTTCTTC
d_gene: -
v_gene: TRBV27
j_gene: TRBJ2-1
abundance: -

CDR3aa: CASKYQGASTDTQYF
CDR3nt: TGTGCCAGCAAGTACCAGGGGGCCTCCACAGATACGCAGTATTTT
d_gene: TRBD1
v_gene: TRBV7-9
j_gene: TRBJ2-3
abundance: few

CDR3aa: CASSLGGGKNQPQHF
CDR3nt: TGTGCCAGCAGCTTAGGGGGAGGAAAGAATCAGCCCCAGCATTTT
d_gene: -
v_gene: TRBV7-3
j_gene: TRBJ1-5
abundance: few

CDR3aa: CASSPTGGTGELFF
CDR3nt: TGTGCCAGCAGCCCCACAGGGGGCACCGGGGAGCTGTTTTTT
d_gene: TRBD1
v_gene: TRBV7-9
j_gene: TRBJ2-2
abundance: many

CDR3aa: CASSQESVLAEAFF
CDR3nt: TGTGCCAGCAGCCAAGAGTCGGTCTTGGCTGAAGCTTTCTTT
d_gene: -
v_gene: TRBV3-1
j_gene: TRBJ1-1
abundance: -

CDR3aa: CASSLVPGLGATEAFF
CDR3nt: TGTGCCAGCAGCTTAGTCCCAGGCCTCGGGGCCACTGAAGCTTTCTTT
d_gene: -
v_gene: TRBV7-9
j_gene: TRBJ1-1
abundance: -

CDR3aa: CTSRGGGVRDTQYF
CDR3nt: TGTACCAGCAGAGGCGGGGGGGTCAGGGATACGCAGTATTTT
d_gene: TRBD2
v_gene: TRBV27
j_gene: TRBJ2-3
abundance: -

CDR3aa: CASSPGTALSEPQHF
CDR3nt: TGTGCCAGCAGTCCCGGGACAGCCCTGTCGGAGCCCCAGCATTTT
d_gene: TRBD1
v_gene: TRBV12-3/TRBV12-4
j_gene: TRBJ1-5
abundance: -

CDR3aa: CASSPRTGWTEAFF
CDR3nt: TGTGCCAGCAGCCCTAGGACAGGGTGGACTGAAGCTTTCTTT
d_gene: TRBD1
v_gene: TRBV5-5
j_gene: TRBJ1-1
abundance: -

CDR3aa: CASRPEGYDNEQFF
CDR3nt: TGTGCCAGCAGACCCGAGGGTTATGACAATGAGCAGTTCTTC
d_gene: -
v_gene: TRBV12-3/TRBV12-4
j_gene: TRBJ2-1
abundance: -

CDR3aa: CASSQEMDRGGYGYTF
CDR3nt: TGTGCCAGCAGCCAAGAGATGGACAGGGGTGGATATGGCTACACCTTC
d_gene: TRBD1
v_gene: TRBV14
j_gene: TRBJ1-2
abundance: few

CDR3aa: CASSQGPQSNEQFF
CDR3nt: TGCGCCAGCAGCCAAGGACCACAATCCAATGAGCAGTTCTTC
d_gene: -
v_gene: TRBV4-1
j_gene: TRBJ2-1
abundance: -

CDR3aa: CASSRHPDTQYF
CDR3nt: TGTGCCAGCAGCCGTCACCCAGATACGCAGTATTTT
d_gene: -
v_gene: TRBV7-4
j_gene: TRBJ2-3
abundance: -

CDR3aa: CAWGQGRNEQFF
CDR3nt: TGTGCTTGGGGCCAGGGGCGGAATGAGCAGTTCTTC
d_gene: -
v_gene: TRBV2
j_gene: TRBJ2-1
abundance: -

CDR3aa: CSANLPGLGVYNEQFF
CDR3nt: TGCAGTGCTAATCTCCCGGGACTGGGGGTCTACAATGAGCAGTTCTTC
d_gene: -
v_gene: TRBV20-1
j_gene: TRBJ2-1
abundance: many

CDR3aa: CASSPFATAQETQYF
CDR3nt: TGTGCCAGCAGCCCCTTCGCGACAGCGCAAGAGACCCAGTACTTC
d_gene: -
v_gene: TRBV7-3
j_gene: TRBJ2-5
abundance: -

CDR3aa: CASSQDIPGPGASTEAFF
CDR3nt: TGCGCCAGCAGCCAAGATATACCCGGGCCAGGGGCGAGCACTGAAGCTTTCTTT
d_gene: -
v_gene: TRBV4-3
j_gene: TRBJ1-1
abundance: few

CDR3aa: CASSLDLAPQENTEAFF
CDR3nt: TGTGCCAGCAGCTTAGATTTAGCACCGCAGGAGAACACTGAAGCTTTCTTT
d_gene: -
v_gene: TRBV11-2
j_gene: TRBJ1-1
abundance: -

CDR3aa: CASAPGSSYGYTF
CDR3nt: TGTGCCAGTGCGCCGGGCAGCTCCTATGGCTACACCTTC
d_gene: -
v_gene: TRBV19
j_gene: TRBJ1-2
abundance: -

CDR3aa: CASSPLTGPQHF
CDR3nt: TGTGCCAGCAGTCCCCTTACGGGTCCCCAGCATTTT
d_gene: -
v_gene: TRBV12-3/TRBV12-4
j_gene: TRBJ1-5
abundance: many

CDR3aa: CASSPWTHRFCEQFF
CDR3nt: TGTGCCAGCAGCCCATGGACCCACCGCTTCTGTGAGCAGTTCTTC
d_gene: -
v_gene: TRBV7-8
j_gene: TRBJ2-1
abundance: many

CDR3aa: CASSLGQAGNTGELFF
CDR3nt: TGTGCCAGCAGCCTCGGACAGGCGGGAAACACCGGGGAGCTGTTTTTT
d_gene: -
v_gene: TRBV7-6
j_gene: TRBJ2-2
abundance: many